The clone carrying this T cell receptor (beta chain) was counted ten times or more. The entry originates in a study of T-cell reconstitution after alpha-beta-depleted transplantation in children. TCRbeta library construction was performed incorporating unique molecular identifiers. One entry per CDR3 protein results from TCRdb running MiXCR on the PCR reads. The table shows 100,000 to 120,000 distinct CDR3 sequences, with under 13% occurring only once. Deletions cut 4 bases from V and 6 bases from J, with 15 bases between. The CDR3 totals 14 residues. Germline loops: CDR1 SGHKS, CDR2 YYEKEE (reference sequence).

The source was PBMCs from the stem cell graft donor, collected from the stem cell graft. The clonotype was recovered from a human donor who donated a stem cell graft to a child with acute lymphoblastic leukemia. The chain uses TRBV5-5 and TRBJ2-3; D might be TRBD2 (5 bases). The CDR3 loop reads CASSPASGRDTQYF. In DNA form, the CDR3 reads TGTGCCAGCAGCCCGGCGAGCGGCCGGGATACGCAGTATTTT.